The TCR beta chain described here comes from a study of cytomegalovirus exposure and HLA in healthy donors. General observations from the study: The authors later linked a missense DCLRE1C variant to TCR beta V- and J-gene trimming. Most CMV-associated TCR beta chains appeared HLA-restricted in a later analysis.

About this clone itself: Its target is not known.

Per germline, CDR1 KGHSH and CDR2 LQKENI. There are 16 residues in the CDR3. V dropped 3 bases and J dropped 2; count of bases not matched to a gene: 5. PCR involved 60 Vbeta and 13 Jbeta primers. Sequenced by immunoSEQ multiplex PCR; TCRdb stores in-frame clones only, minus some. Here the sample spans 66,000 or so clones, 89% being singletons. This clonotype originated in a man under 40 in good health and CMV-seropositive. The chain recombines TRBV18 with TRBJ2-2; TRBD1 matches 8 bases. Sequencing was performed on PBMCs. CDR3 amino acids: CASSPYGQGNTGELFF. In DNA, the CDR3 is TGTGCCAGCTCACCTTATGGACAGGGAAACACCGGGGAGCTGTTTTTT.